The rows below give T cell receptor beta chains drawn from one sample of a study of tumor-infiltrating lymphocytes in localized non-small cell lung cancer. Clones were sequenced by immunoSEQ multiplex PCR, and TCRdb holds only the in-frame ones, with some missing. The data contain roughly 11,000 clones, over 80% of them singletons. Input material: lung tumor tissue. These receptors all come from a human donor with non-small cell lung cancer. CDR3s leave out the opening cysteine and the closing phenylalanine or tryptophan. Clone sizes are given selectively: once, few, many, or a class where the clone is expanded.

CDR3,J,length,V,size
ASSVEGTGFHEQY,TRBJ2-7,13,TRBV9,.
ASSWTGWYEQY,TRBJ2-7,11,TRBV6-6,.
SARSPYEQY,TRBJ2-7,9,TRBV20-1,.
ASSIGDNTDTQY,TRBJ2-3,12,TRBV19,.
ASSEGVRGTDTQY,TRBJ2-3,13,TRBV2,.
SVGGLGETQY,TRBJ2-5,10,TRBV29-1,.
ASSVEPVQETQY,TRBJ2-5,12,TRBV9,.
ASRLTDNYGYT,TRBJ1-2,11,TRBV7-9,few
ASSTHRGMNTEAF,TRBJ1-1,13,TRBV9,.
ASSYSEGSSYEQY,TRBJ2-7,13,TRBV6-5,.
AISESIRGLEAF,TRBJ1-1,12,TRBV10-3,.
SVGWGANTEAF,TRBJ1-1,11,TRBV29-1,.
ASRTRLAGGPDTQY,TRBJ2-3,14,TRBV7-2,.
ASMIGSAGHNEQF,TRBJ2-1,13,TRBV4-2,.
ASSPQAVSNQPQH,TRBJ1-5,13,TRBV18,.
ASSLGGGVGAEAF,TRBJ1-1,13,TRBV7-9,once
ASQGRPVSNQPQH,TRBJ1-5,13,TRBV28,.
ASSSTSGSAPQF,TRBJ2-1,12,TRBV5-4,.
ASSVEQGNTEAF,TRBJ1-1,12,TRBV9,.
ASSVRGGYT,TRBJ1-2,9,TRBV9,.
ASSGGGYGYT,TRBJ1-2,10,TRBV7-8,.
ASSQGILAGGPTDTQY,TRBJ2-3,16,TRBV14,.
ASSVGPENTEAF,TRBJ1-1,12,TRBV9,.
ASSLFLGRTDTQY,TRBJ2-3,13,TRBV5-6,.
ASSLVVGGPKNIQY,TRBJ2-4,14,TRBV11-2,.
ASSPLAGTNEQF,TRBJ2-1,12,TRBV18,.
ASSRGQQNTEAF,TRBJ1-1,12,TRBV18,.
ASSLGAGGPGWTKNIQY,TRBJ2-4,17,TRBV7-2,.
ASSRGLAERFF,TRBJ2-1,11,TRBV5-1,.
ASSRPTENTEAF,TRBJ1-1,12,TRBV28,.
ASSSQAQNTEAF,TRBJ1-1,12,TRBV5-1,.
ASSYLGIEAF,TRBJ1-1,10,TRBV6-5,.
ASSFQGQGYEQY,TRBJ2-7,12,TRBV7-6,.
ATLTAPNHTGELF,TRBJ2-2,13,TRBV21-1,.
ASSQDVAGVNTGELF,TRBJ2-2,15,TRBV4-2,few
ASNTGTGYSNQPQH,TRBJ1-5,14,TRBV19,.
ASSVDGRGETQY,TRBJ2-5,12,TRBV9,once
ASSLRQGSNQPQH,TRBJ1-5,13,TRBV6-6,few
ASSLSATQETQY,TRBJ2-5,12,TRBV7-3,.
ASSLGTVGYT,TRBJ1-2,10,TRBV7-9,.
ASCRGQSNSNQPQH,TRBJ1-5,14,TRBV19,.
AWRGTVSTQY,TRBJ2-3,10,TRBV30,.
ASNPHQGQSSYEQY,TRBJ2-7,14,TRBV28,.
ASSETGGGQPQH,TRBJ1-5,12,TRBV6-1,.
ASTMAGRGTTEAF,TRBJ1-1,13,TRBV7-9,few
ASSVAGLAGVQDTQY,TRBJ2-3,15,TRBV9,once
ASSVGWASGNTIY,TRBJ1-3,13,TRBV9,.
ASSLSSAGTDTQY,TRBJ2-3,13,TRBV7-9,.
AWSVLGAPNQPQH,TRBJ1-5,13,TRBV30,.
ASSSQETQY,TRBJ2-5,9,TRBV7-8,.
ASSPLGSVFSSYEQY,TRBJ2-7,15,TRBV28,.
SVDNTEAF,TRBJ1-1,8,TRBV29-1,.
AIRGQDNQPQH,TRBJ1-5,11,TRBV10-3,.
ATSRARGYNEQF,TRBJ2-1,12,TRBV15,once
ASSLAGKGMNTEAF,TRBJ1-1,14,TRBV5-1,.
ASSLSGSSGELF,TRBJ2-2,12,TRBV28,.
ASSLRDGNEKLF,TRBJ1-4,12,TRBV4-2,.
ASSEPGGYTEAF,TRBJ1-1,12,TRBV2,.
ASSPGQQDQPQH,TRBJ1-5,12,TRBV7-9,.